Listed below are T cell receptor beta chains from one sample, sequenced in a study of blood T cell repertoires in COVID-19. Measured with immunoSEQ multiplex PCR; TCRdb has only the in-frame clones, and not every one. The sample comprises some 700,000 clones, 80% to 90% of which are singletons, and under 0.3% rests with the top ten. Sequenced input: peripheral blood. The receptors come from a young woman with acute or convalescent COVID-19. The conserved cysteine and the conserved F or W are not part of the CDR3 here. Fields, in order: V gene, J gene, D gene, CDR3 protein. D genes are given only for firm matches.

V: TRBV12-5
J: TRBJ2-7
D: TRBD1
CDR3: ASGLVLGDSRHSYEQY

V: TRBV5-1
J: TRBJ2-3
D: TRBD2
CDR3: ASSFLIAGGTPVDTQY

V: TRBV6-5
J: TRBJ1-2
D: TRBD1
CDR3: ASKNRGRSNGYT

V: TRBV7-2
J: TRBJ2-7
D: -
CDR3: ASSLEQGALYEQY

V: TRBV25-1
J: TRBJ1-4
D: -
CDR3: ASSEMTGEKLF

V: TRBV9
J: TRBJ2-2
D: TRBD2
CDR3: ASSASGGAPGELF

V: TRBV27
J: TRBJ2-7
D: -
CDR3: ASSFSDRTPLEQY

V: TRBV11-2
J: TRBJ2-5
D: TRBD2
CDR3: ASSLDGLAGGPPQETQY

V: TRBV19
J: TRBJ1-5
D: TRBD1
CDR3: ASSGHRGQPQH

V: TRBV28
J: TRBJ2-7
D: -
CDR3: ASSLSGSSYEQY

V: TRBV18
J: TRBJ1-1
D: -
CDR3: ASSPGQGTEAF

V: TRBV25-1
J: TRBJ1-2
D: -
CDR3: ASSEFWAISGYT

V: TRBV2
J: TRBJ1-1
D: -
CDR3: ASSEARWNTEAF

V: TRBV9
J: TRBJ1-2
D: -
CDR3: ASSATDRSYGYT

V: TRBV29-1
J: TRBJ1-3
D: TRBD1
CDR3: SALGQGAGNTIY

V: TRBV15
J: TRBJ1-2
D: TRBD1
CDR3: ATSRGDRGDYGYT

V: TRBV9
J: TRBJ2-7
D: TRBD1
CDR3: ASSPRTGLYEQY

V: TRBV6-5
J: TRBJ1-1
D: -
CDR3: ATPQGGTEAF

V: TRBV4-1
J: TRBJ1-1
D: TRBD1
CDR3: ASSQGQGLFPEAF

V: TRBV5-1
J: TRBJ1-2
D: -
CDR3: ASSLGTEFHYGYT

V: TRBV24-1
J: TRBJ1-1
D: TRBD1
CDR3: ATSVGQGVNTEAF

V: TRBV10-3
J: TRBJ2-7
D: -
CDR3: ATKLPTSYEQY

V: TRBV6-6
J: TRBJ1-2
D: -
CDR3: ASSYLPREYGYT

V: TRBV6-5
J: TRBJ2-7
D: -
CDR3: ATPPTGSYEQY

V: TRBV18
J: TRBJ1-2
D: -
CDR3: ASSPAGINYGYT

V: TRBV15
J: TRBJ2-7
D: -
CDR3: ATSRDRAASSYEQY

V: TRBV30
J: TRBJ1-1
D: -
CDR3: ASDEGVDTEAF

V: TRBV5-1
J: TRBJ1-2
D: -
CDR3: ASSFLGGDYGYT

V: TRBV5-6
J: TRBJ1-2
D: TRBD1
CDR3: ASSPGTGLYGYT

V: TRBV7-6
J: TRBJ1-1
D: -
CDR3: ASSLQGWRNTEAF

V: TRBV9
J: TRBJ1-1
D: -
CDR3: ASSVGRTENTEAF

V: TRBV5-1
J: TRBJ1-1
D: -
CDR3: ASSQIWNTEAF

V: TRBV7-6
J: TRBJ2-3
D: -
CDR3: ASSLLSGDDTQY

V: TRBV30
J: TRBJ1-2
D: -
CDR3: AWKGGSGYT

V: TRBV7-2
J: TRBJ1-1
D: -
CDR3: ASSPPGILNTEAF

V: TRBV12-3/TRBV12-4
J: TRBJ1-5
D: TRBD1
CDR3: ASSPGQKKPQH

V: TRBV6-5
J: TRBJ1-4
D: -
CDR3: ASKMGLSNEKLF

V: TRBV5-3
J: TRBJ1-1
D: -
CDR3: ARSLPGHRAF

V: TRBV3-1/TRBV3-2
J: TRBJ2-7
D: TRBD1
CDR3: ASSRMDRGSYEQY

V: TRBV28
J: TRBJ2-1
D: TRBD2
CDR3: ASSSGLAGGRRF

V: TRBV5-6
J: TRBJ2-2
D: -
CDR3: ASSLAVGVANTGELF

V: TRBV28
J: TRBJ1-2
D: TRBD1
CDR3: ASSSRQGARGYT

V: TRBV5-6
J: TRBJ1-1
D: -
CDR3: ASISGGNTEAF

V: TRBV24-1
J: TRBJ1-6
D: TRBD1
CDR3: ATSDLWTGIVSYNSPLH

V: TRBV9
J: TRBJ2-1
D: -
CDR3: ASSGAGGTFNEQF

V: TRBV7-2
J: TRBJ1-1
D: -
CDR3: ASSEYRNTEAF

V: TRBV15
J: TRBJ2-1
D: TRBD1
CDR3: ATSRGGSTGLLQF

V: TRBV7-9
J: TRBJ1-2
D: TRBD1
CDR3: ASSFPGQGYGYT

V: TRBV9
J: TRBJ2-3
D: TRBD1
CDR3: ASSVAIGTGLSTDTQY

V: TRBV5-4
J: TRBJ1-1
D: TRBD1
CDR3: ASSNRDRNTEAF

V: TRBV4-3
J: TRBJ1-1
D: TRBD1
CDR3: ASSHRQGEGTEAF

V: TRBV28
J: TRBJ1-5
D: -
CDR3: ASSLYWSGGARQPQH

V: TRBV6-4
J: TRBJ1-1
D: -
CDR3: ASSERGEGTEAF